Following are 15 T cell receptor beta chains from one sample sequenced in a study of blood T cells in healthy people across ages. The authors ran a second PCR of about 7 to 12 cycles using a sample-barcoded 5' primer and a J-beta primer mix. Via MiXCR, TCRdb re-called the 5' RACE reads, giving one row per CDR3 protein. The sample holds 800,000 or so distinct CDR3 sequences, around 25% seen once. These data are also associated with another study on T cells of mothers and their children.

Input material: blood. The origin of the receptors is a boy between 10 and 17 years old in good health.

The chain links TRBV6-2 or TRBV6-3 to TRBJ2-7; a possible D gene is TRBD2 (6 bases). The CDR3 has 15 residues. Between the trimmed V and J ends, which lost 3 bases and 3 bases, there was a span of 15 bases. Germline CDR1 reads MNHEY; CDR2 reads SVGEGT. CDR3 nucleotides: TGTGCCAGCAGTTATGGGGACTCGGAAGTCTACGAGCAGTACTTC. The encoded protein is CASSYGDSEVYEQYF.

This clonotype has just a few counts. The chain recombines TRBV7-3 with TRBJ2-1; 8 bases are a match to TRBD2. CDR1 and CDR2 from the germline V gene are SGHTA and FQGTGA. The CDR3 consists of 14 residues. V lost 5 bases and J lost 7; bases outside the gene matches: 7. In DNA form, the CDR3 reads TGTGCCAGCAGCATCAGCGGGAGTGGTAATGAGCAGTTCTTC. Translation: CASSISGSGNEQFF.

This clonotype was found a few times. The J gene is TRBJ1-2, the V gene TRBV27; TRBD1 is a possible D gene (5 bases). This CDR3 has 16 amino acids. Germline V lookup: CDR1 MNHEY, CDR2 SMNVEV (reference sequence). Trimming removed 3 bases from V and 5 bases from J, with 19 bases in between. The CDR3 nucleotides read TGTGCCAGCAGTTTCCTTCACACAGGACGGATTTATGGCTACACCTTC. This sequence encodes CASSFLHTGRIYGYTF.

The chain uses TRBV29-1 and TRBJ1-2, with a possible D match to TRBD1 (5 bases). The CDR3 runs 13 residues. V lost 6 bases to trimming and J lost 8 bases, with 19 bases between them. Germline lookup yields CDR1 SQVTM and CDR2 ANQGSEA. The CDR3 spells CSVRTGDVGGYTF. CDR3 sequence (DNA): TGCAGCGTCCGAACCGGGGACGTGGGAGGCTACACCTTC.

This clonotype was counted between two and nine times. The V and J genes are TRBV28 and TRBJ2-5, with D possibly TRBD2 on 6 matching bases. Judging by the DNA end, TRBJ2-7 fits better; the J call may be wrong. This CDR3 comprises 15 residues. The germline CDR1 and CDR2 sequences are MDHEN and SYDVKM. CDR3 DNA: TGTGCCAGCAGTTTCGCCTTGGGAGGACACTACGAGCAGTACTTC. Translating it yields CASSFALGGHYEQYF.

The gene calls are TRBV2 and TRBJ2-7, with a weak D call TRBD2 (5 bases). Trimming left V 4 bases short and J 3 bases short, with 10 bases between. Germline assignment: CDR1 SNHLY and CDR2 FYNNEI. This CDR3 spans 13 amino acids. As DNA, the CDR3 is TGTGCCAGCAGTGGTAACGGGAACTACGAGCAGTACTTC. Its translation: CASSGNGNYEQYF.

This sequence joins TRBV28 and TRBJ1-4; D might be TRBD1 (6 bases). V was cut by 10 bases and J by 3 bases, with 12 bases left in between. CDR1 and CDR2 from the germline V gene are MDHEN and SYDVKM. The CDR3 is 13 amino acids. The CDR3 reads CAMQQGANEKLFF. As DNA, the CDR3 is TGTGCCATGCAACAGGGCGCTAATGAAAAACTGTTTTTT.

This clonotype was recorded a few times. CDR3 loop: CSALRREWRTEAFF. In DNA form, the CDR3 reads TGCAGTGCTCTACGTCGGGAGTGGAGGACTGAAGCTTTCTTT. The chain couples TRBV20-1 to TRBJ1-1; D is undetermined. The CDR3 spans 14 residues. The ends were cut back, 5 bases at V and 5 bases at J, with 18 bases in the middle. CDR1 and CDR2 from the germline V gene are DFQATT and SNEGSKA (reference sequence).

The chain joins TRBV4-3 to TRBJ2-3, with TRBD2 matching over 12 bases. Trimming cost V 3 bases and J 12 bases; bases outside gene matches: 7. The CDR3 has 14 amino acids. CDR1 and CDR2 (germline): LGHNA, YSLEER. The CDR3 here is CASSQIGLAGLQYF. DNA for the CDR3: TGCGCCAGCAGCCAGATAGGACTAGCGGGGCTCCAGTATTTT.

This chain links TRBV21-1 with TRBJ2-3; the table's D call TRBD2 went unverified against the DNA. TRBV21-1 is a recognized pseudogene. CDR3 length: 16 residues. This chain's CDR3 is CASSKSTGTRGDTQYF. CDR3 sequence (DNA): TGTGCCAGCAGCAAAAGCACCGGGACTAGGGGAGATACGCAGTATTTT.

This clonotype was seen a few times. This chain links TRBV5-8 with TRBJ1-5; no clear D. The germline V gene has CDR1 SGHTS and CDR2 YDEGEE. Trimming pared 1 base from V and 4 bases from J, leaving 9 bases between. CDR3 size: 14 residues. This chain's CDR3 is CASSLRELNQPQHF. The CDR3 nucleotides are TGTGCCAGCAGCTTGAGAGAGCTTAATCAGCCCCAGCATTTT.

The gene calls are TRBV9 and TRBJ2-3, with no clear D. Trimming cost V 3 bases and J 3 bases, with 8 bases left between them. The V gene's germline CDR1 is SGDLS and CDR2 YYNGEE. CDR3 length: 13 amino acids. CDR3: CASSASGTDTQYF. For the CDR3, the DNA is TGTGCCAGCAGCGCCAGTGGGACAGATACGCAGTATTTT.

The rearrangement links TRBV7-8 to TRBJ2-5; no definite D call. Germline-derived CDR1 and CDR2 are SGHVS and FQNEAQ. The CDR3 length is 15 residues. Between the trimmed V and J ends, which lost 5 bases and 2 bases, there was a span of 15 bases. DNA of the CDR3: TGTGCCAGCAGCCCCCTGGGCAGGCTACAAGAGACCCAGTACTTC. This encodes CASSPLGRLQETQYF.

This rearrangement joins TRBV5-1 to TRBJ1-1, with 11 positions matching TRBD1. This CDR3 has 16 amino acids. Losses at the gene ends were 3 bases for V and 0 bases for J; bases not matched to a gene: 4. The germline gives CDR1 SGHRS, CDR2 YFSETQ. CDR3 coding DNA: TGCGCCAGCAGCTGGGGGACAGGGGGGGTGAACACTGAAGCTTTCTTT. Translated: CASSWGTGGVNTEAFF. Full variable domain (outside the CDR3, taken from reference TRBV5-1 and TRBJ1-1): KAGVTQTPRYLIKTRGQQVTLSCSPISGHRSVSWYQQTPGQGLQFLFEYFSETQRNKGNFPGRFSGRQFSNSRSEMNVSTLELGDSALYLCASSWGTGGVNTEAFFGQGTRLTVV.

The chain links TRBV7-9 to TRBJ1-1; no reliable D call. Germline-derived CDR1 and CDR2 are SEHNR and FQNEAQ (reference sequence). The V and J ends lost 5 bases and 5 bases respectively, with 15 bases between them. CDR3 length: 14 amino acids. For the CDR3, the DNA is TGTGCCAGCAGCCCCACAACGGAAGGGACTGAAGCTTTCTTT. Translated, it gives CASSPTTEGTEAFF.